The 30 T cell receptor beta chains presented below share a single source sample, sequenced in a study of OX40 agonist ivuxolimab in advanced cancers. Here immunoSEQ multiplex PCR was the method, and the copy in TCRdb shows in-frame clones only, minus some. The sample includes around 80,000 clones, approximately 90% of them seen just once. This sample comprised CD4+ or CD8+ T cells sorted from blood, obtained in a trial of the OX40 agonist ivuxolimab. The source of these receptors is an adult with an advanced solid tumor such as melanoma, head and neck, liver or kidney cancer.

V usage is TRBV6-1 and J usage is TRBJ1-2, with D possibly being TRBD1 (5 bases). Germline CDR1 reads MNHNS; CDR2 reads SASEGT. V dropped 4 bases and J dropped 1 base, with 10 bases sitting between them. CDR3 length: 14 residues. CDR3 bases: TGTGCCAGCAGTGTGTCAGGGAATAACTATGGCTACACCTTC. Translating gives CASSVSGNNYGYTF.

The gene calls are TRBV15 and TRBJ1-4; tentatively, D is TRBD1 (5 bases). Germline CDR1 reads LNHNV; CDR2 reads YYDKDF (reference sequence). The CDR3 sequence is 14 residues long. V lost 0 bases and J 10 bases, leaving 12 bases between the germline ends. CDR3 coding DNA: TGTGCCACCAGCAGAGATTTGGGGGAGGGAAAACTGTTTTTT. This sequence encodes CATSRDLGEGKLFF.

V and J are TRBV5-4 and TRBJ2-1, with 8 bases identical to TRBD1. The CDR3 loop spans 15 amino acids. Germline V gene data show CDR1 as SGHNT and CDR2 as YYREEE (reference sequence). The ends lost 3 bases at V and 6 bases at J; junction bases unmatched: 8. The chain's CDR3 is CASSSRGQLPNEQFF. The CDR3 coding sequence is TGTGCCAGCAGCTCCAGGGGGCAGTTACCCAATGAGCAGTTCTTC. Full variable domain (missing parts from reference TRBV5-4 and TRBJ2-1): ETGVTQSPTHLIKTRGQQVTLRCSSQSGHNTVSWYQQALGQGPQFIFQYYREEENGRGNFPPRFSGLQFPNYSSELNVNALELDDSALYLCASSSRGQLPNEQFFGPGTRLTVL.

This chain links TRBV19 with TRBJ2-7; 8 nucleotides match TRBD1. CDR1 LNHDA and CDR2 SQIVND come from the germline V gene (reference sequence). This CDR3 spans 13 amino acids. Unmatched junction bases numbered 3, after V lost 2 bases and J lost 6 bases. Here the CDR3 reads CASSIQGAPEQYF. The CDR3 DNA sequence: TGTGCCAGTAGTATACAGGGGGCACCCGAGCAGTACTTC.

The rearrangement links TRBV9 to TRBJ2-5; D is unclear. This CDR3 contains 17 residues. Germline values: CDR1 SGDLS, CDR2 YYNGEE. With 0 bases removed from V and 0 bases from J, the gap between germline ends came to 15 bases. As DNA, the CDR3 is TGTGCCAGCAGCGTAGGGGTAGATGTGAGCTACCAAGAGACCCAGTACTTC. Protein: CASSVGVDVSYQETQYF.

In this sample, this clone turned up once. CDR3 DNA sequence: TGTGCCAGCTCACCAAGTAACGGGCCAAATCAGCCCCAGCATTTT. This encodes CASSPSNGPNQPQHF. This sequence joins TRBV18 and TRBJ1-5; no firm D call. This CDR3 comprises 15 residues. V lost 2 bases to trimming and J lost 4 bases, with 12 bases between them. The germline CDR1 and CDR2 sequences are KGHSH and LQKENI.

This chain's CDR3 is CASSPGQGWTEAFF. The DNA for the CDR3 is TGTGCCAGCTCACCAGGACAGGGCTGGACTGAAGCTTTCTTT. The chain couples TRBV18 to TRBJ1-1; 8 nucleotides align to TRBD1. The J segment lost 5 bases and the V segment lost 2 bases, leaving 4 bases of the junction unmatched. The CDR3 has 14 residues. In germline, CDR1 is KGHSH, CDR2 LQKENI. Looking up the rest from reference TRBV18 and TRBJ1-1 gives the full variable domain: NAGVMQNPRHLVRRRGQEARLRCSPMKGHSHVYWYRQLPEEGLKFMVYLQKENIIDESGMPKERFSAEFPKEGPSILRIQQVVRGDSAAYFCASSPGQGWTEAFFGQGTRLTVV.

V and J are TRBV7-7 and TRBJ2-6; no reliable D call. This CDR3 spans 18 amino acids. The V gene lost 4 bases and the J gene lost 5 bases, with 21 bases spanning the gap. Germline V gives CDR1 SSHAT, CDR2 FNYEAQ (reference sequence). The CDR3 loop is CASSSALMPQSRANVLTF. The CDR3 DNA follows: TGTGCCAGCAGCTCAGCTCTAATGCCACAAAGTCGGGCCAACGTCCTGACTTTC.

This clone appeared a single time. The junction and the germline gene differ at one end; a read error may be behind it. The V call is TRBV10-3, the J call TRBJ2-7; TRBD2 aligns across 10 bases. The CDR3 consists of 15 residues. CDR1 and CDR2 from the germline V gene are ENHRY and SYGVKD. CDR3 region: CAISESVGLAFLLNF. The CDR3 DNA sequence: TGTGCCATCAGTGAGTCGGTGGGACTAGCGTTTTTGCTGAACTTC.

The chain links TRBV2 to TRBJ1-2, with D tentatively TRBD1 (6 bases). CDR3 length: 13 residues. CDR1 is SNHLY and CDR2 is FYNNEI in the germline V gene. Trimming removed 2 bases at V and 6 bases at J, with 10 bases between. The CDR3 reads CASSERQGNGYTF. In nucleotides, the CDR3 is TGTGCCAGCAGTGAAAGGCAGGGGAATGGCTACACCTTC.

J is TRBJ2-3 and V is TRBV7-2; D remains unclear. CDR1 SGHTA and CDR2 FQGNSA come from the germline V gene. The CDR3 spans 14 residues. V lost 1 base and J 4 bases, leaving 9 bases between the germline ends. CDR3 bases: TGTGCCAGCAGCTTAGGCGTCTCCCCAGATACGCAGTATTTT. Its translation: CASSLGVSPDTQYF.

This chain connects TRBV19 to TRBJ1-2; D call uncertain. V was trimmed by 0 bases and J by 0 bases, leaving 8 bases between them. The germline V gene encodes CDR1 LNHDA and CDR2 SQIVND (reference sequence). The CDR3 totals 15 residues. The CDR3 DNA reads TGTGCCAGTAGTATAGACAGTCTAGCTAACTATGGCTACACCTTC. Amino acids: CASSIDSLANYGYTF. Supplemented by reference TRBV19 and TRBJ1-2, the full variable domain reads DGGITQSPKYLFRKEGQNVTLSCEQNLNHDAMYWYRQDPGQGLRLIYYSQIVNDFQKGDIAEGYSVSREKKESFPLTVTSAQKNPTAFYLCASSIDSLANYGYTFGSGTRLTVV.

This sequence joins TRBV2 and TRBJ2-6, with D maybe TRBD1 (6 bases). Trimming shortened V by 8 bases and J by 0 bases, and 14 bases separated the two germline ends. CDR3 length: 16 amino acids. Germline V gene sequence: CDR1 SNHLY, CDR2 FYNNEI. CDR3 sequence (DNA): TGTGCCAGCTCCCGGGACACAAGCTCTGGGGCCAACGTCCTGACTTTC. The encoded protein is CASSRDTSSGANVLTF.

The rearrangement uses TRBV6-5 and TRBJ2-3; no reliable D call. CDR1 is MNHEY and CDR2 is SVGAGI in the germline V gene. This CDR3 is 12 amino acids long. V was cut by 2 bases and J by 6 bases, with 6 bases left in between. CDR3 nucleotides: TGTGCCAGCAGTTACCCCGGGGATACGCAGTATTTT. Translated, it gives CASSYPGDTQYF.

J is TRBJ2-3 and V is TRBV7-3, with 10 bases that match TRBD2. The CDR3 runs 17 residues. The J segment lost 3 bases and the V segment lost 1 base, leaving 7 bases of the junction unmatched. Germline V CDR1 and CDR2: SGHTA, FQGTGA. CDR3 residues: CASSLRGAGGETDTQYF. CDR3 coding DNA: TGTGCCAGCAGCTTAAGGGGAGCGGGAGGGGAGACAGATACGCAGTATTTT.

This clone was counted a single time. This rearrangement joins TRBV21-1 to TRBJ1-6. TRBV21-1 is shown as a pseudogene. The CDR3 sequence is 17 residues long. This CDR3 is CASSEGKLFSYNSPLHF. The CDR3 DNA follows: TGTGCCAGCAGCGAGGGGAAACTGTTCTCCTATAATTCACCCCTCCACTTT.

CDR3 sequence: CASSLERSGSYGYTF. The CDR3 DNA is TGTGCCAGTAGCCTTGAGAGGTCTGGCTCCTATGGCTACACCTTC. J is TRBJ1-2 and V is TRBV19; no firm D call. CDR3 length: 15 residues. Per the germline V gene, CDR1 is LNHDA and CDR2 is SQIVND (reference sequence). The V and J ends lost 6 bases and 4 bases respectively, with 18 bases between them.

V and J are TRBV5-1 and TRBJ2-7; 9 bases line up with TRBD1. V shed 4 bases, J shed 2 bases, and the junction held 10 bases outside the gene matches. The V gene's germline CDR1 is SGHRS and CDR2 YFSETQ. CDR3 length equals 16 residues. The CDR3 reads CASSNTGGALAYEQYF. DNA of the CDR3: TGCGCCAGCAGCAATACAGGGGGCGCATTGGCCTACGAGCAGTACTTC.

This clone was detected a few times. The J gene is TRBJ1-1, the V gene TRBV5-4; D possibly corresponds to TRBD1 (6 bases). The V gene lost 10 bases and the J gene lost 4 bases, with 17 bases spanning the gap. CDR3 length: 13 amino acids. Germline CDR1 and CDR2: SGHNT and YYREEE (reference sequence). The CDR3 coding sequence is TGTGCCTACTGGGGCCAGGGGAGCACTGAAGCTTTCTTT. As protein: CAYWGQGSTEAFF.

The rearrangement joins TRBV28 to TRBJ2-1; 11 positions match TRBD2. Germline CDR1 is MDHEN and CDR2 is SYDVKM. The CDR3 is made up of 16 amino acids. The J segment lost 7 bases and the V segment lost 6 bases, leaving 11 bases of the junction unmatched. The CDR3 here is CASRSPGTSGRNEQFF. In DNA form, the CDR3 reads TGTGCCAGCAGGAGCCCCGGGACTAGCGGAAGGAATGAGCAGTTCTTC.

This chain links TRBV5-4 with TRBJ1-2; possibly TRBD1 for D (5 bases). The CDR3 contains 13 residues. The V end was cut by 0 bases, the J end by 2 bases, with 5 bases between. Germline V CDR1 and CDR2: SGHNT, YYREEE (reference sequence). The DNA for the CDR3 is TGTGCCAGCAGCTTGGCAGGGAACTATGGCTACACCTTC. Protein product: CASSLAGNYGYTF.

CDR3 DNA sequence: TGTGCCAGCAGCCTGTTTAGAGCGGGGACCCACGCTAACTATGGCTACACCTTC. This gives the protein CASSLFRAGTHANYGYTF. The rearrangement links TRBV7-8 to TRBJ1-2, with a tentative D call TRBD1 (5 bases). Trimming stripped 5 bases from V and 0 bases from J, with 22 bases between. The CDR3 covers 18 residues. The germline gives CDR1 SGHVS, CDR2 FQNEAQ. Full variable domain (rest looked up from reference TRBV7-8 and TRBJ1-2): GAGVSQSPRYKVAKRGQDVALRCDPISGHVSLFWYQQALGQGPEFLTYFQNEAQLDKSGLPSDRFFAERPEGSVSTLKIQRTQQEDSAVYLCASSLFRAGTHANYGYTFGSGTRLTVV.

The CDR3: CASLSSDRGPETQYF. DNA for the CDR3: TGTGCCAGCTTGTCGTCGGACAGGGGGCCGGAGACCCAGTACTTC. The rearrangement joins TRBV18 to TRBJ2-5; 11 bases agree with TRBD1. V gave up 7 bases and J gave up 5 bases; unmatched junction bases: 9. Per germline, CDR1 KGHSH and CDR2 LQKENI. This CDR3 has 15 residues.

This clone was seen only a few times. The chain uses TRBV19 and TRBJ1-5; TRBD1 aligns across 11 bases. The CDR3 length is 14 residues. Per germline, CDR1 LNHDA and CDR2 SQIVND (reference sequence). V trimming: 8 bases; J trimming: 5 bases; junction bases outside the gene matches: 5. This CDR3 is CASAGTGGDQPQHF. CDR3 DNA: TGTGCCAGTGCCGGGACAGGGGGTGATCAGCCCCAGCATTTT.

The rearrangement joins TRBV11-2 to TRBJ1-1; D is unresolved. Germline V gives CDR1 SGHAT, CDR2 FQNNGV. This CDR3 region has 12 residues. V lost 5 bases to trimming and J lost 8 bases, with 12 bases between them. CDR3 in amino acids: CASSPLLGEAFF. For the CDR3, the DNA is TGTGCCAGCAGCCCACTTCTGGGGGAAGCTTTCTTT.

The chain combines TRBV5-4 with TRBJ1-2; D gene unclear. The CDR3 consists of 11 residues. CDR1 is SGHNT and CDR2 is YYREEE in the germline V gene (reference sequence). The V end was cut by 8 bases, the J end by 4 bases, with 9 bases between. The CDR3 sequence: CASGKTYGYTF. For the CDR3, the DNA is TGTGCCAGTGGAAAAACCTATGGCTACACCTTC.

This clone was detected once. The chain recombines TRBV15 with TRBJ1-1; TRBD1 agrees at 10 bases. The junction had 5 bases not matched to a gene; V was cut back by 3 bases and J by 1 base. CDR3 length: 16 amino acids. Germline V lookup: CDR1 LNHNV, CDR2 YYDKDF (reference sequence). The DNA for the CDR3 is TGTGCCACCAGCAGGACACGGACAGGGGGGAACACTGAAGCTTTCTTT. This encodes CATSRTRTGGNTEAFF.

The chain is built from TRBV6-1 and TRBJ1-4; a possible D gene is TRBD1 (5 bases). Germline V gene data show CDR1 as MNHNS and CDR2 as SASEGT. Deletions cut 3 bases from V and 8 bases from J, with 13 bases between. The CDR3 totals 14 residues. Here the CDR3 DNA reads TGTGCCAGCAGTGAGGGGCACGCAAGGGAAAAACTGTTTTTT. It encodes CASSEGHAREKLFF.

The chain links TRBV7-2 to TRBJ2-7, with 9 bases matching TRBD1. The junction had 8 bases not matched to a gene; V was cut back by 5 bases and J by 6 bases. The CDR3 covers 14 residues. The germline gives CDR1 SGHTA, CDR2 FQGNSA. The CDR3 sequence: CASSLDRGALEQYF. In DNA, the CDR3 is TGTGCCAGCAGCCTAGACAGGGGGGCCCTCGAGCAGTACTTC.

The rearrangement links TRBV6-5 to TRBJ1-1; D is unclear. CDR3 size: 11 residues. Germline V CDR1 and CDR2: MNHEY, SVGAGI. V shed 0 bases and J shed 11 bases, with 7 bases lying between them. This chain's CDR3 is CASSYSNQAFF. The CDR3 nucleotides are TGTGCCAGCAGTTACTCGAATCAGGCTTTCTTT.